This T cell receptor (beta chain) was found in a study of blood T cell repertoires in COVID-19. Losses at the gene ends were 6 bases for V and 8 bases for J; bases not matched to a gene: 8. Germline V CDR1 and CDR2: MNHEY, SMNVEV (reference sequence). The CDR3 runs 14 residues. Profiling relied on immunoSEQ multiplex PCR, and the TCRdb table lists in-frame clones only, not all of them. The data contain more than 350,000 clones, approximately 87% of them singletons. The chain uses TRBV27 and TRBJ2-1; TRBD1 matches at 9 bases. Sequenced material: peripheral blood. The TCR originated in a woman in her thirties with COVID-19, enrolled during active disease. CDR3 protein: CASSPNWTGDEQFF. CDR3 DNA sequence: TGTGCCAGCAGCCCCAATTGGACAGGGGATGAGCAGTTCTTC.